These 20 T cell receptor beta chains share one sample of origin, sequenced in a study of regulatory dendritic cells for organ transplantation. The assay was immunoSEQ multiplex PCR, and TCRdb's table has in-frame clones only and misses some. The repertoire consists of more than 10,000 clones, with 72% occurring once and the leading ten covering 15% to 20%. The sample was memory CD8+ T cells from blood. Subset denoted: CD45RO+ memory T cells. Source of these receptors: a human donor in good health.

The chain uses TRBV7-6 and TRBJ2-1; D may correspond to TRBD1 or TRBD2 (5 bases each). CDR1 SGHVS and CDR2 FNYEAQ come from the germline V gene. Trimming pared 1 base from V and 0 bases from J, leaving 16 bases between. There are 18 residues in the CDR3. This CDR3 reads CASSLGEQVRGSYNEQFF. The CDR3 nucleotides read TGTGCCAGCAGCTTAGGCGAACAGGTGAGGGGCTCCTACAATGAGCAGTTCTTC.

Notes on this clone: One junction end disagrees with the germline gene, perhaps due to a read error. The V gene is TRBV7-9, the J gene TRBJ1-2; D gene unclear. The CDR3 has 14 residues. CDR1 is SEHNR, CDR2 FQNEAQ, per germline (reference sequence). The CDR3 sequence is CASSHGEGAYGYTF. In DNA form, the CDR3 reads TGCGCCAGCAGCCATGGGGAGGGAGCCTATGGCTACACCTTC.

This clone was counted a few times. This chain connects TRBV6-1 to TRBJ1-3; maybe TRBD1 (6 bases). The V gene lost 6 bases and the J gene lost 0 bases, with 12 bases spanning the gap. This CDR3 is built from 15 residues. CDR1 and CDR2 from the germline V gene are MNHNS and SASEGT. The DNA for the CDR3 is TGTGCCAGCAGAGAGACAGGCAACTCTGGAAACACCATATATTTT. This codes for CASRETGNSGNTIYF.

The rearrangement links TRBV4-3 to TRBJ2-3; either TRBD1 or TRBD2 may fit D (6 bases each). The CDR3 covers 15 residues. From germline, CDR1 is LGHNA and CDR2 YSLEER. Trimming took 4 bases from V and 5 from J, leaving 16 bases between them. CDR3 sequence (DNA): TGCGCCAGCAGCCCACGGGGGCTAGCGAAAGATACGCAGTATTTT. Amino acids: CASSPRGLAKDTQYF.

The chain is built from TRBV2 and TRBJ2-6; the match to TRBD1 covers 7 bases. The germline V gene encodes CDR1 SNHLY and CDR2 FYNNEI. V shed 5 bases and J 0 bases; nucleotides not matched to a gene: 10. The CDR3 runs 18 residues. CDR3 coding DNA: TGTGCCAGCAGTCTGCGACAGGGCTACAGCTCTGGGGCCAACGTCCTGACTTTC. Its translation is CASSLRQGYSSGANVLTF.

Relative to its sample, this clone is medium-sized. The V call is TRBV6-4, the J call TRBJ2-3; TRBD2 aligns across 7 bases. The CDR3 loop spans 15 amino acids. Germline CDR1 reads MRHNA; CDR2 reads SNTAGT. Germline trimming cut 3 bases from V and 2 bases from J; bases unmatched to any gene: 5. CDR3 sequence: CASSDGSGDTDTQYF. DNA of the CDR3: TGTGCCAGCAGTGATGGAAGCGGGGACACAGATACGCAGTATTTT.

Judged by abundance, this clone is large. The CDR3, as DNA: TGTGCGAGCCTCGGGAAGAACACTGAAGCTTTCTTT. Translated, it gives CASLGKNTEAFF. This chain uses TRBV4-2 with TRBJ1-1, with D unclear. There are 12 residues in the CDR3. The V gene's germline CDR1 is LGHNA and CDR2 YNFKEQ.

The chain couples TRBV15 to TRBJ2-6; D is uncertain. The CDR3 is 18 amino acids. Germline V lookup: CDR1 LNHNV, CDR2 YYDKDF (reference sequence). V lost 0 bases and J lost 0, with 12 bases in between. The chain's CDR3 is CATSRDPDGPSGANVLTF. Written as DNA, the CDR3 is TGTGCCACCAGCAGAGATCCGGATGGGCCCTCTGGGGCCAACGTCCTGACTTTC.

V is TRBV9 and J is TRBJ1-2; maybe TRBD1 (5 bases). V lost 0 bases to trimming and J lost 4 bases, with 13 bases between them. This CDR3 has 15 amino acids. CDR1 SGDLS and CDR2 YYNGEE come from the germline V gene. The CDR3 is CASSVEDIAGYGYTF. DNA of the CDR3: TGTGCCAGCAGCGTAGAGGACATCGCCGGCTATGGCTACACCTTC.

This clone has more than one count but fewer than ten. The chain combines TRBV7-9 with TRBJ2-7, with D tentatively TRBD1 (6 bases). CDR1 and CDR2 (germline): SEHNR, FQNEAQ (reference sequence). V lost 5 bases and J 2 bases, leaving 13 bases between the germline ends. The CDR3 is made up of 14 amino acids. The CDR3 sequence: CASSPPSGAYEQYF. CDR3 sequence (DNA): TGTGCCAGCAGCCCGCCATCAGGGGCCTACGAGCAGTACTTC.

This chain connects TRBV15 to TRBJ2-5, with D possibly matching TRBD1 (6 bases). The germline gives CDR1 LNHNV, CDR2 YYDKDF (reference sequence). The CDR3 is 17 residues long. Trimming shortened V by 2 bases and J by 0 bases, and 16 bases separated the two germline ends. The CDR3 sequence: CATSRSRTDSYQETQYF. CDR3 DNA: TGTGCCACCAGCAGAAGTAGGACAGATAGCTACCAAGAGACCCAGTACTTC.

The V call is TRBV7-3, the J call TRBJ2-7, with 7 nucleotides matching TRBD1. The CDR3 is 19 amino acids. Per germline, CDR1 SGHTA and CDR2 FQGTGA. The ends lost 3 bases at V and 2 bases at J; junction bases unmatched: 19. Here the CDR3 reads CASSLYGTVDPTEPYEQYF. As DNA, the CDR3 is TGTGCCAGCAGCTTGTACGGGACAGTGGACCCTACTGAACCCTACGAGCAGTACTTC.

J is TRBJ2-2 and V is TRBV4-1, with no clear D. V was clipped by 4 bases and J by 4 bases, with 10 bases between them. The CDR3 covers 14 residues. Germline values: CDR1 MGHRA, CDR2 YSYEKL. The CDR3 protein is CASSLGMSTGELFF. The CDR3 bases are TGCGCCAGCAGCCTAGGGATGAGCACCGGGGAGCTGTTTTTT.

J is TRBJ2-5 and V is TRBV6-5; TRBD2 matches at 9 bases. Germline V gene data show CDR1 as MNHEY and CDR2 as SVGAGI. This CDR3 has 14 amino acids. V was clipped by 6 bases and J by 5 bases; unmatched bases: 7. The CDR3 DNA reads TGTGCCAGCAGACTAACTAGCGGGTCGGAGACCCAGTACTTC. Protein sequence: CASRLTSGSETQYF.

The genes are TRBV28 and TRBJ2-7; TRBD1 matches at 8 bases. With V trimmed by 3 bases and J by 2 bases, 9 bases remained unmatched. The CDR3 has 16 residues. Germline assignment: CDR1 MDHEN and CDR2 SYDVKM. The CDR3 DNA is TGTGCCAGCAGTTTTAGGGACAGGCTCTCCACCTACGAGCAGTACTTC. It translates to CASSFRDRLSTYEQYF.

V gene TRBV19 combines with J gene TRBJ2-1, with D perhaps matching TRBD1 (6 bases). Trimming shortened V by 4 bases and J by 4 bases, and 14 bases separated the two germline ends. This CDR3 comprises 15 residues. Germline V gene lookup returns CDR1 LNHDA and CDR2 SQIVND (reference sequence). The CDR3: CASSTVPGAYNEQFF. The CDR3 region has the DNA TGTGCCAGTAGTACCGTGCCAGGGGCGTACAATGAGCAGTTCTTC. Filled out from reference TRBV19 and TRBJ2-1, the complete variable domain reads DGGITQSPKYLFRKEGQNVTLSCEQNLNHDAMYWYRQDPGQGLRLIYYSQIVNDFQKGDIAEGYSVSREKKESFPLTVTSAQKNPTAFYLCASSTVPGAYNEQFFGPGTRLTVL.

A few counts support this clone. This sequence joins TRBV15 and TRBJ2-1; 11 bases are a match to TRBD1. Trimming cost V 4 bases and J 9 bases; bases outside gene matches: 5. The germline gives CDR1 LNHNV, CDR2 YYDKDF (reference sequence). This CDR3 is built from 14 residues. The CDR3 DNA reads TGTGCCACCAGCATATCCGGACAGGGGGCTGAGCAGTTCTTC. Translated: CATSISGQGAEQFF. Variable domain in full (rest from reference TRBV15 and TRBJ2-1): DAMVIQNPRYQVTQFGKPVTLSCSQTLNHNVMYWYQQKSSQAPKLLFHYYDKDFNNEADTPDNFQSRRPNTSFCFLDIRSPGLGDTAMYLCATSISGQGAEQFFGPGTRLTVL.

The chain has TRBV2 and TRBJ1-5; D is undetermined. CDR3 length: 14 amino acids. The ends were cut back, 4 bases at V and 6 bases at J, with 13 bases in the middle. Germline V lookup: CDR1 SNHLY, CDR2 FYNNEI. In DNA, the CDR3 is TGTGCCAGCAGTGTTGTAGGTTCCGGTCAGCCCCAGCATTTT. Translating gives CASSVVGSGQPQHF. Full variable domain (rest looked up from reference TRBV2 and TRBJ1-5): EPEVTQTPSHQVTQMGQEVILRCVPISNHLYFYWYRQILGQKVEFLVSFYNNEISEKSEIFDDQFSVERPDGSNFTLKIRSTKLEDSAMYFCASSVVGSGQPQHFGDGTRLSIL.

This clone was counted a single time. The DNA of the CDR3 is TGTGCCAGCAGTGAGGGGGTAGACAGAGGATCCACAGATACGCAGTATTTT. It encodes CASSEGVDRGSTDTQYF. V usage is TRBV6-4 and J usage is TRBJ2-3, with D perhaps assigned TRBD1 or TRBD2 (5 bases each). This CDR3 has 17 amino acids. Germline V CDR1 and CDR2: MRHNA, SNTAGT. V lost 3 bases to trimming and J lost 2 bases, with 18 bases between them.

The V call is TRBV9, the J call TRBJ2-2; D is unclear. The V end lost 3 bases, the J end lost 4 bases, and 10 bases lay between the germline ends. The germline V gene encodes CDR1 SGDLS and CDR2 YYNGEE. The CDR3 has 14 residues. Written as DNA, the CDR3 is TGTGCCAGCAGCGGGGCCCCGGGCACCGGGGAGCTGTTTTTT. This sequence encodes CASSGAPGTGELFF.